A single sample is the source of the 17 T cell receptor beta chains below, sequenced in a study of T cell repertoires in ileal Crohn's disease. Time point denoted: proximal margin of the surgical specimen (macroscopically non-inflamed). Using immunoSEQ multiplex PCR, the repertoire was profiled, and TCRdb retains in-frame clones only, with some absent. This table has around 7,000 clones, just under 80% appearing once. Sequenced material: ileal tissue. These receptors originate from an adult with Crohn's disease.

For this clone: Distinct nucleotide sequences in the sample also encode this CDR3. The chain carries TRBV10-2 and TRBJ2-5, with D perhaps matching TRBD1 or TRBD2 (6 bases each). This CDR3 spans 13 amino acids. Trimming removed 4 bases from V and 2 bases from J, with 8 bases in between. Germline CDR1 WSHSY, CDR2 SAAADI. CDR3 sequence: CASSGGTQETQYF. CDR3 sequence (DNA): TGCGCCAGCAGTGGCGGGACACAAGAGACCCAGTACTTC.

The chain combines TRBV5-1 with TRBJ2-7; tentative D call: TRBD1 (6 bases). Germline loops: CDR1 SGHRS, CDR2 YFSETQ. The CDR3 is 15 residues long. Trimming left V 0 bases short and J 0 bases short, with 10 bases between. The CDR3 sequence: CASSLGAGDSYEQYF. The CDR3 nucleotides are TGCGCCAGCAGCTTGGGGGCAGGGGACTCCTACGAGCAGTACTTC. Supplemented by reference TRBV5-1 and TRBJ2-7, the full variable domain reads KAGVTQTPRYLIKTRGQQVTLSCSPISGHRSVSWYQQTPGQGLQFLFEYFSETQRNKGNFPGRFSGRQFSNSRSEMNVSTLELGDSALYLCASSLGAGDSYEQYFGPGTRLTVT.

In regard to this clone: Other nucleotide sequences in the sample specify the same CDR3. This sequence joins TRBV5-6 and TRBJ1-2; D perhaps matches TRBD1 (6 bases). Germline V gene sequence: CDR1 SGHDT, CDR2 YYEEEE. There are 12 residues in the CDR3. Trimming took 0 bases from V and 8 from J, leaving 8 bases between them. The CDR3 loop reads CASSLAGGGYTF. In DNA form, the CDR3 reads TGTGCCAGCAGCTTGGCTGGGGGCGGCTACACCTTC.

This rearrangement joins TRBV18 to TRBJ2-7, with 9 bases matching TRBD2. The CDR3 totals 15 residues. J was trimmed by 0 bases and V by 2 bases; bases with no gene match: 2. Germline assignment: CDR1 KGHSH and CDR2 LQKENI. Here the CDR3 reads CASSPAGGSSYEQYF. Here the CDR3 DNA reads TGTGCCAGCTCACCAGCGGGAGGGAGCTCCTACGAGCAGTACTTC.

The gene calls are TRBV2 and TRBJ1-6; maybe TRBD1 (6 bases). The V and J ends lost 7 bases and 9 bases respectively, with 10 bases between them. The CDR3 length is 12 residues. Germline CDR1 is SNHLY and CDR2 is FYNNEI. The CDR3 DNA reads TGTGCCAGCAAACAGGGTTCTTCACCCCTCCACTTT. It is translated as CASKQGSSPLHF.

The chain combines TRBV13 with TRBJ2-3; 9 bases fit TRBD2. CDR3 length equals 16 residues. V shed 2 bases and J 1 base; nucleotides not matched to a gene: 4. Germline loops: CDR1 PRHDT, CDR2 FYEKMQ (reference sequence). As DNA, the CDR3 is TGTGCCAGCAGCTTAAGGGCTAGCGGGGGCACAGATACGCAGTATTTT. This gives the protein CASSLRASGGTDTQYF.

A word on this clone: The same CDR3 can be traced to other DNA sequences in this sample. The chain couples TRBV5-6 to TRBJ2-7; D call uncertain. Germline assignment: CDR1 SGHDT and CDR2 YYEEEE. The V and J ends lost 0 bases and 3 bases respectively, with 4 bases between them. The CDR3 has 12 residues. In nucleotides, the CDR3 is TGTGCCAGCAGCTTGGCTAGCTACGAGCAGTACTTC. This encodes CASSLASYEQYF.

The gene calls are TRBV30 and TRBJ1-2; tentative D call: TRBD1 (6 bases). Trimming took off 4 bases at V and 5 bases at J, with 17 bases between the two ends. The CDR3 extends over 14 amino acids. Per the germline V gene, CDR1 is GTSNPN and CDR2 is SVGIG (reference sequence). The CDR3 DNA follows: TGTGCCTGGAAATTAGGGGGGGCCCCTTATGGCTACACCTTC. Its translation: CAWKLGGAPYGYTF. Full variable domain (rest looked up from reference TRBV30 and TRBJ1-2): SQTIHQWPATLVQPVGSPLSLECTVEGTSNPNLYWYRQAAGRGLQLLFYSVGIGQISSEVPQNLSASRPQDRQFILSSKKLLLSDSGFYLCAWKLGGAPYGYTFGSGTRLTVV.

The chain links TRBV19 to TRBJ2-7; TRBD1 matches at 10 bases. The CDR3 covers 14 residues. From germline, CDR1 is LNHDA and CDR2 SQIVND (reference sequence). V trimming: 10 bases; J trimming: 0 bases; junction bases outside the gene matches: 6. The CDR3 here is CATNDRGLSYEQYF. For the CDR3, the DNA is TGTGCCACCAACGACAGGGGGCTCTCCTACGAGCAGTACTTC.

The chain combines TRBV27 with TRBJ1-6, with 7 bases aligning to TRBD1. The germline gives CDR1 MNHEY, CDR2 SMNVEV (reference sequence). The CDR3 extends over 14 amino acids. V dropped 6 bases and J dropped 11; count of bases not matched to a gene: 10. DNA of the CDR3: TGTGCCAGCAGATGGGACAGTGGTGTTACACCCCTCCACTTT. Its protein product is CASRWDSGVTPLHF.

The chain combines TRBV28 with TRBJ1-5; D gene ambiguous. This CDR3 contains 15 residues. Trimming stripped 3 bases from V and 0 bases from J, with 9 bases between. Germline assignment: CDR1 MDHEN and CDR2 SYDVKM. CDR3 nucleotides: TGTGCCAGCAGTTTGCCCGGGAATAGCAATCAGCCCCAGCATTTT. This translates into CASSLPGNSNQPQHF.

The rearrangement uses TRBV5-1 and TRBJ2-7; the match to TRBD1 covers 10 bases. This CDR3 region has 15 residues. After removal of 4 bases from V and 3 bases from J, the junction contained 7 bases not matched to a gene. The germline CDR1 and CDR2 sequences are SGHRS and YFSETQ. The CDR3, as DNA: TGCGCCAGCAGCCTGCGGACAGGGGGAAACTACGAGCAGTACTTC. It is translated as CASSLRTGGNYEQYF.

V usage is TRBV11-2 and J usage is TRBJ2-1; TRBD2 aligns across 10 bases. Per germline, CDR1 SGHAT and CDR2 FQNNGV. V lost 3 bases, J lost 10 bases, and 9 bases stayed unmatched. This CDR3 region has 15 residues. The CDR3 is CASSFASGSTREQFF. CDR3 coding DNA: TGTGCCAGCAGCTTCGCTAGCGGGAGTACACGGGAGCAGTTCTTC.

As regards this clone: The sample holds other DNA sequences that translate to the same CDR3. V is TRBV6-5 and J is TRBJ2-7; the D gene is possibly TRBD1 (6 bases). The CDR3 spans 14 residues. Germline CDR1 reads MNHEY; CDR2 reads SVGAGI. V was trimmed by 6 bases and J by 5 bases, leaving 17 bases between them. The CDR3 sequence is CASSIQSGVHEQYF. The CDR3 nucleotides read TGTGCCAGCAGCATTCAATCAGGGGTTCACGAGCAGTACTTC.

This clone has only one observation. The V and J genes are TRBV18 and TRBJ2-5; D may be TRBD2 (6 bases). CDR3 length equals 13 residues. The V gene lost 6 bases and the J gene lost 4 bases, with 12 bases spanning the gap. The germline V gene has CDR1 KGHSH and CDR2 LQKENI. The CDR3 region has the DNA TGTGCCAGCTCCCCTACTAGCACAGAGACCCAGTACTTC. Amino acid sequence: CASSPTSTETQYF.

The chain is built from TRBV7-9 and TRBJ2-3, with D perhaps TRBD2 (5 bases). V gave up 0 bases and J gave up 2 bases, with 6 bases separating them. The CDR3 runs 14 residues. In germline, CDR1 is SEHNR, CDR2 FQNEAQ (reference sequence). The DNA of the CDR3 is TGTGCCAGCAGCTTAGCGCGGGCCACAGATACGCAGTATTTT. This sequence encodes CASSLARATDTQYF.

The CDR3 DNA is TGTGCCAGCAACCGGGGGGGGAATCAGCCCCAGCATTTT. Its translation: CASNRGGNQPQHF. The rearrangement joins TRBV18 to TRBJ1-5; D is perhaps TRBD1 (5 bases). This CDR3 contains 13 residues. V dropped 8 bases and J dropped 4 bases, with 12 bases sitting between them. CDR1 KGHSH and CDR2 LQKENI come from the germline V gene.